One and the same sample provided the 20 T cell receptor beta chains below, sequenced in a study of a mutant IDH1 vaccine in newly diagnosed glioma. Sequencing was performed with immunoSEQ multiplex PCR; in TCRdb, only in-frame clones are kept and a portion is missing. Of 30,000 to 40,000 clones detected, around 80% appear once; the ten largest clones hold roughly 3.2%. Time point meaning: week 35, safety follow-up. Every vaccination contained 300 ug of the mutant IDH1 20-mer peptide and was paired with topical imiquimod. Their recognized antigens are unknown. The sequencing used PBMCs, collected from a glioma patient whose treatment included an IDH1 peptide vaccine. These receptors originate from a man aged 35-49 years with glioma. Some clones in this sample may be carry-over from other donors' samples.

The chain has TRBV4-2 and TRBJ2-3; perhaps TRBD2 as D (5 bases). The V gene lost 0 bases and the J gene lost 2 bases, with 9 bases spanning the gap. The CDR3 runs to 15 residues. CDR1 is LGHNA, CDR2 YNFKEQ, per germline. Here the CDR3 DNA reads TGTGCCAGCAGCCAAGAAAAGCGGACCACAGATACGCAGTATTTT. It codes for CASSQEKRTTDTQYF.

V gene TRBV27 combines with J gene TRBJ1-6; D gene uncertain. This CDR3 contains 17 residues. Germline V lookup: CDR1 MNHEY, CDR2 SMNVEV (reference sequence). Trimming cost V 4 bases and J 4 bases, with 17 bases left between them. The DNA of the CDR3 is TGTGCCAGCAGTTACCATAGAGTCGGACCGTATAATTCACCCCTCCACTTT. It yields the protein CASSYHRVGPYNSPLHF.

This clone was counted only a few times. The V and J genes are TRBV5-1 and TRBJ1-1; TRBD1 is a possible D gene (6 bases). The CDR3 is made up of 12 amino acids. With 2 bases removed from V and 5 bases from J, the gap between germline ends came to 7 bases. Per germline, CDR1 SGHRS and CDR2 YFSETQ. CDR3: CASSFTGTEAFF. The CDR3 coding sequence is TGCGCCAGCAGCTTTACAGGGACTGAAGCTTTCTTT.

This chain joins TRBV10-3 and TRBJ1-1; 12 nucleotides line up with TRBD1. The length of the CDR3 is 15 residues. V lost 2 bases, J lost 6 bases, and 4 bases stayed unmatched. In germline, CDR1 is ENHRY, CDR2 SYGVKD. Written as DNA, the CDR3 is TGTGCCATCAGTGAGCCGGGACAGGGGGCGGCTGAAGCTTTCTTT. Its translation: CAISEPGQGAAEAFF.

This clone appeared a single time. The chain recombines TRBV19 with TRBJ1-1; no reliable D call. Germline CDR1 and CDR2: LNHDA and SQIVND (reference sequence). Trimming shortened V by 2 bases and J by 8 bases, and 12 bases separated the two germline ends. The CDR3 length is 13 residues. This chain's CDR3 is CASSIFNGIEAFF. In DNA form, the CDR3 reads TGTGCCAGTAGTATATTTAATGGGATCGAAGCTTTCTTT.

This clone was found once. The J gene is TRBJ1-2, the V gene TRBV4-1; D gene ambiguous. V lost 5 bases and J lost 4, with 20 bases in between. The CDR3 extends over 16 amino acids. Germline V gives CDR1 MGHRA, CDR2 YSYEKL. The CDR3 nucleotides read TGCGCCAGCAGCTGGCCTTCGCGAGATCTTCGCTATGGCTACACCTTC. Encoded protein: CASSWPSRDLRYGYTF.

The chain carries TRBV15 and TRBJ1-1; 7 bases line up with TRBD1. Unmatched junction bases numbered 4, after V lost 5 bases and J lost 1 base. From germline, CDR1 is LNHNV and CDR2 YYDKDF (reference sequence). The CDR3 length is 14 residues. CDR3 residues: CATSGGQRNTEAFF. In DNA, the CDR3 is TGTGCCACCAGCGGGGGACAGAGGAACACTGAAGCTTTCTTT.

The chain couples TRBV9 to TRBJ2-1; 11 bases fit TRBD2. Germline V gene sequence: CDR1 SGDLS, CDR2 YYNGEE. The CDR3 is 15 amino acids. The junction had 8 bases not matched to a gene; V was cut back by 4 bases and J by 8 bases. CDR3 sequence (DNA): TGTGCCAGCAGCCCCACTAGCGGGGGCCCCCATGAGCAGTTCTTC. Its translation: CASSPTSGGPHEQFF.

The genes are TRBV6-6 and TRBJ2-7, with a possible D match to TRBD1 (6 bases). V lost 6 bases and J 0 bases, leaving 15 bases between the germline ends. Germline-derived CDR1 and CDR2 are MNHNY and SVGAGI (reference sequence). The CDR3 extends over 15 amino acids. The DNA of the CDR3 is TGTGCCAGCAGAAAGGGGGACAAAAGCTCCTACGAGCAGTACTTC. Encoded protein: CASRKGDKSSYEQYF.

J is TRBJ1-3 and V is TRBV7-9; the match to TRBD1 covers 7 bases. Germline trimming cut 6 bases from V and 7 bases from J; bases unmatched to any gene: 3. The germline V gene encodes CDR1 SEHNR and CDR2 FQNEAQ (reference sequence). The CDR3 runs 12 residues. This CDR3 is CASRQTGNTIYF. CDR3 bases: TGTGCCAGCAGGCAGACAGGGAACACCATATATTTT.

V gene TRBV29-1 combines with J gene TRBJ2-2, with D possibly being TRBD1 (6 bases). V gave up 5 bases and J gave up 0 bases, with 13 bases separating them. CDR3 size: 15 residues. Germline lookup yields CDR1 SQVTM and CDR2 ANQGSEA. In DNA form, the CDR3 reads TGCAGCGTTCATAATACAGGGTCGAACACCGGGGAGCTGTTTTTT. Residues: CSVHNTGSNTGELFF.

V is TRBV6-1 and J is TRBJ1-2, with D unresolved. Trimming left V 10 bases short and J 1 base short, with 4 bases between. This CDR3 region has 10 residues. Germline V gene lookup returns CDR1 MNHNS and CDR2 SASEGT. The chain's CDR3 is CAINNYGYTF. CDR3 sequence (DNA): TGTGCCATCAATAACTATGGCTACACCTTC.

The chain couples TRBV6-1 to TRBJ2-7; no definite D call. Trimming removed 1 base at V and 5 bases at J, with 21 bases between. The germline V gene encodes CDR1 MNHNS and CDR2 SASEGT. The CDR3 runs 17 residues. The CDR3 DNA follows: TGTGCCAGCAGTGAAGTTATCCGGCCGTTGGGCGACGACGAGCAGTACTTC. Protein: CASSEVIRPLGDDEQYF.

The gene calls are TRBV5-1 and TRBJ1-2, with 8 nucleotides matching TRBD1. CDR3 length: 17 residues. Germline loops: CDR1 SGHRS, CDR2 YFSETQ. V shed 3 bases, J shed 3 bases, and the junction held 13 bases outside the gene matches. CDR3 region: CASSSSADRGVHYGYTF. CDR3 sequence (DNA): TGCGCCAGCAGCTCCTCAGCAGACAGGGGAGTTCACTATGGCTACACCTTC.

The chain has TRBV18 and TRBJ2-1, with D perhaps TRBD2 (7 bases). CDR3 length equals 16 residues. V dropped 1 base and J dropped 7 bases, with 17 bases sitting between them. Germline assignment: CDR1 KGHSH and CDR2 LQKENI. CDR3 region: CASSPRLGGGGNEQFF. CDR3 bases: TGTGCCAGCTCACCACGCCTCGGCGGGGGCGGGAATGAGCAGTTCTTC. The full variable domain, rest sourced from reference TRBV18 and TRBJ2-1, is NAGVMQNPRHLVRRRGQEARLRCSPMKGHSHVYWYRQLPEEGLKFMVYLQKENIIDESGMPKERFSAEFPKEGPSILRIQQVVRGDSAAYFCASSPRLGGGGNEQFFGPGTRLTVL.

This clone was seen a handful of times. CDR3 coding DNA: TGTGCCAGCAGCTTGTCCGTACTTGGCTGGACAGGTAACAATCAGCCCCAGCATTTT. Amino acid sequence: CASSLSVLGWTGNNQPQHF. This chain joins TRBV5-6 and TRBJ1-5; TRBD1 matches at 7 bases. Germline lookup yields CDR1 SGHDT and CDR2 YYEEEE. This CDR3 has 19 amino acids. V shed 1 base, J shed 3 bases, and the junction held 16 bases outside the gene matches.

The V call is TRBV5-6, the J call TRBJ1-2, with D unclear. V shed 4 bases and J shed 4 bases, with 17 bases lying between them. Germline V gene lookup returns CDR1 SGHDT and CDR2 YYEEEE. The CDR3 has 15 residues. CDR3 protein: CASSPPGSLRYGYTF. Here the CDR3 DNA reads TGTGCCAGCAGCCCCCCCGGGAGTCTTCGCTATGGCTACACCTTC.

The chain joins TRBV5-1 to TRBJ1-1; 9 bases align to TRBD1. V trimming: 4 bases; J trimming: 1 base; junction bases outside the gene matches: 2. Germline lookup yields CDR1 SGHRS and CDR2 YFSETQ. This CDR3 comprises 14 residues. The CDR3 loop is CASSTGQGNTEAFF. CDR3 nucleotides: TGCGCCAGCAGCACGGGACAGGGGAACACTGAAGCTTTCTTT.

The chain carries TRBV6-5 and TRBJ1-1; no firm D call. The CDR3 has 14 residues. CDR1 is MNHEY, CDR2 SVGAGI, per germline. The V gene lost 6 bases and the J gene lost 1 base, with 12 bases spanning the gap. The CDR3 loop reads CASSPETGNTEAFF. CDR3 DNA sequence: TGTGCCAGCAGCCCAGAGACGGGGAACACTGAAGCTTTCTTT.

This chain connects TRBV4-2 to TRBJ1-6, with D perhaps TRBD1 (6 bases). The CDR3 length is 15 residues. Germline V lookup: CDR1 LGHNA, CDR2 YNFKEQ. V gave up 0 bases and J gave up 8 bases, with 11 bases separating them. The CDR3 DNA reads as TGTGCCAGCAGCCAAGATACAGGGTCTGATTCACCCCTCCACTTT. Translated, it gives CASSQDTGSDSPLHF.